Below are 26 T cell receptor beta chains sequenced from a single sample in a study of graft-versus-host responses after intestinal transplantation. Some clones are missing from TCRdb's copy, which holds only in-frame ones; the method was immunoSEQ multiplex PCR. This sample carries about 6,400 clones, about a fifth of them seen once, and the ten largest clones take about 5.5%. The sequencing here drew on alloreactive CD4+ T cells from a mixed lymphocyte reaction culture, taken before transplantation. Stated subset: CFSE-low proliferating T cells sorted from approximately 6-day pre-transplant mixed lymphocyte reaction (GvH or HvG direction). The receptors come from a human patient who was an organ donor for intestinal transplantation.

This clone was detected only a few times. This chain uses TRBV7-3 with TRBJ2-2; unclear D gene. The germline V gene encodes CDR1 SGHTA and CDR2 FQGTGA. The ends were cut back, 3 bases at V and 4 bases at J, with 6 bases in the middle. This CDR3 comprises 13 residues. CDR3 in amino acids: CASSFLGTGELFF. CDR3 in DNA: TGTGCCAGCAGCTTTCTAGGCACCGGGGAGCTGTTTTTT.

This clone appeared a few times. J is TRBJ2-1 and V is TRBV7-2; 10 bases fit TRBD2. This CDR3 comprises 15 residues. J gave up 6 bases and V 5 bases, and 7 bases lay outside the gene matches. Germline V gene sequence: CDR1 SGHTA, CDR2 FQGNSA. Here the CDR3 DNA reads TGTGCCAGCAGCCTCCAGCGGGGGGGTTTCAATGAGCAGTTCTTC. It is translated as CASSLQRGGFNEQFF.

This clone appeared a few times. The V call is TRBV12-5, the J call TRBJ1-1; TRBD1 matches at 10 bases. Germline V gene lookup returns CDR1 LGHNT and CDR2 FRNRAP. The V segment lost 0 bases and the J segment 4 bases; nucleotides outside the gene matches: 2. CDR3 length: 15 residues. The CDR3 DNA is TGTGCTAGTGGTTTGGTACGGACAGGGGGCACTGAAGCTTTCTTT. It specifies CASGLVRTGGTEAFF.

The chain links TRBV4-3 to TRBJ1-6; a weak D match, TRBD1 (5 bases). Trimming cost V 4 bases and J 3 bases, with 16 bases left between them. CDR3 length: 17 residues. Germline CDR1 LGHNA, CDR2 YSLEER. The DNA for the CDR3 is TGCGCCAGCAGCCGCGCGATAGAGGGGATCTATAATTCACCCCTCCACTTT. Residues: CASSRAIEGIYNSPLHF.

V is TRBV5-1 and J is TRBJ1-2; 8 positions match TRBD1. Germline V gene lookup returns CDR1 SGHRS and CDR2 YFSETQ. This CDR3 comprises 15 residues. The ends lost 4 bases at V and 0 bases at J; junction bases unmatched: 5. For the CDR3, the DNA is TGCGCCAGCAGCCCGACAGGGGCCCCTAACTATGGCTACACCTTC. Translation: CASSPTGAPNYGYTF.

In its sample, this clone is medium-sized. V usage is TRBV14 and J usage is TRBJ2-1; 8 bases match TRBD2. Germline V CDR1 and CDR2: SGHDN, FVKESK. The ends lost 5 bases at V and 8 bases at J; junction bases unmatched: 11. CDR3 length equals 15 residues. The CDR3 here is CASSEPGLGTYEQFF. The CDR3, as DNA: TGTGCCAGCAGCGAACCGGGACTAGGGACCTATGAGCAGTTCTTC. The full variable domain, completed using reference TRBV14 and TRBJ2-1, is EAGVTQFPSHSVIEKGQTVTLRCDPISGHDNLYWYRRVMGKEIKFLLHFVKESKQDESGMPNNRFLAERTGGTYSTLKVQPAELEDSGVYFCASSEPGLGTYEQFFGPGTRLTVL.

This clone was recorded once. The V gene is TRBV2, the J gene TRBJ1-5, with D maybe TRBD1 (5 bases). CDR1 SNHLY and CDR2 FYNNEI come from the germline V gene. V lost 8 bases and J lost 4, with 18 bases in between. This CDR3 contains 15 residues. CDR3 nucleotides: TGTGCCAGCTCCCTAGGCAGGGTTAGGAATCAGCCCCAGCATTTT. Residues: CASSLGRVRNQPQHF.

As regards this clone: Other nucleotide sequences in the sample specify the same CDR3. This chain joins TRBV29-1 and TRBJ2-5, with 9 positions matching TRBD1. Germline lookup yields CDR1 SQVTM and CDR2 ANQGSEA. This CDR3 has 13 amino acids. V shed 6 bases and J 5 bases; nucleotides not matched to a gene: 7. The CDR3 DNA reads as TGCAGCGTCCGTACAGGGGGCATTGAGACCCAGTACTTC. This sequence encodes CSVRTGGIETQYF.

This clone occurred a few times. The rearrangement uses TRBV7-2 and TRBJ2-1, with 10 positions matching TRBD2. Trimming took 1 base from V and 9 from J; bases not matched to a gene: 9. CDR1 and CDR2 (germline): SGHTA, FQGNSA. The CDR3 extends over 16 amino acids. CDR3 bases: TGTGCCAGCAGCTTAGTCTATGCTAGCGGGGGCGGTGAGCAGTTCTTC. It specifies CASSLVYASGGGEQFF.

In this sample, this clone turned up a few times. The CDR3 nucleotides read TGCGCCAGCAGCCTCTGGACTAGCGGGAGCACCGGGGAGCTGTTTTTT. This codes for CASSLWTSGSTGELFF. V gene TRBV5-1 combines with J gene TRBJ2-2; TRBD2 matches at 13 bases. Looked up from germline, CDR1 is SGHRS and CDR2 is YFSETQ. J lost 4 bases, V lost 4 bases, and 4 bases had no gene match. The length of the CDR3 is 16 residues.

This clone was seen a handful of times. V and J are TRBV19 and TRBJ1-5; tentative D call: TRBD1 (5 bases). The V gene lost 1 base and the J gene lost 4 bases, with 8 bases spanning the gap. Germline V CDR1 and CDR2: LNHDA, SQIVND (reference sequence). The CDR3 contains 14 residues. CDR3: CASSIGGRNQPQHF. As DNA, the CDR3 is TGTGCCAGTAGTATAGGGGGCCGAAATCAGCCCCAGCATTTT.

This chain joins TRBV1 and TRBJ2-6. TRBV1 represents a pseudogene. The CDR3 has 18 amino acids. In DNA form, the CDR3 reads TGCACCAGCAGGCCAATGGGTTTGTGCACAAAGCGGGCCAACGTCCTGACTTTC. Amino acids: CTSRPMGLCTKRANVLTF.

There are a few counts of this clone. Compared with germline, one end of the junction differs, possibly owing to a read error. The sample carries other DNA sequences with the same CDR3. The chain has TRBV5-1 and TRBJ2-1; 8 nucleotides align to TRBD2. The CDR3 covers 16 residues. Germline loops: CDR1 SGHRS, CDR2 YFSETQ. The DNA for the CDR3 is TGCGCCCGCAGCTGGGCCGGCCGGGGGGGCCCTTTTGAGCAGTTCTTC. Residues: CARSWAGRGGPFEQFF.

The chain employs TRBV7-3 and TRBJ1-1; possibly TRBD1 for D (5 bases). V dropped 1 base and J dropped 5 bases, with 8 bases sitting between them. Germline assignment: CDR1 SGHTA and CDR2 FQGTGA. This CDR3 is 13 amino acids long. CDR3 amino acids: CASSLSRGTEAFF. In DNA, the CDR3 is TGTGCCAGCAGCTTAAGTAGGGGAACTGAAGCTTTCTTT.

V is TRBV4-3 and J is TRBJ2-7; D might be TRBD1 (5 bases). Germline V gene data show CDR1 as LGHNA and CDR2 as YSLEER. V lost 0 bases, J lost 2 bases, and 11 bases lay in between. This CDR3 has 15 amino acids. This chain's CDR3 is CASSQEEHRTYEQYF. In nucleotides, the CDR3 is TGCGCCAGCAGCCAAGAGGAGCACAGGACCTACGAGCAGTACTTC.

This clone is categorized as medium-sized. This chain joins TRBV9 and TRBJ1-5, with a possible D match to TRBD1 (5 bases). The germline gives CDR1 SGDLS, CDR2 YYNGEE. The CDR3 spans 14 residues. Trimming shortened V by 4 bases and J by 7 bases, and 15 bases separated the two germline ends. The CDR3: CASSPGGVRQPQHF. The CDR3 DNA sequence: TGTGCCAGCAGCCCGGGGGGGGTCCGGCAGCCCCAGCATTTT. The full variable domain, its missing parts supplied by reference TRBV9 and TRBJ1-5, is DSGVTQTPKHLITATGQRVTLRCSPRSGDLSVYWYQQSLDQGLQFLIQYYNGEERAKGNILERFSAQQFPDLHSELNLSSLELGDSALYFCASSPGGVRQPQHFGDGTRLSIL.

On this clone itself: A far larger clone differs by one base, so this is likely a read error. This same CDR3 is encoded by further DNA sequences in the sample. The J gene is TRBJ1-4, the V gene TRBV30; D might be TRBD1 (6 bases). The CDR3 extends over 14 amino acids. V gave up 3 bases and J gave up 8 bases, with 16 bases separating them. Looked up from germline, CDR1 is GTSNPN and CDR2 is SVGIG (reference sequence). CDR3 protein: CAWRRTIRGEKLFF. The CDR3 DNA reads as TGTGCCTGGAGACGGACTATCAGGGGCGAAAAACTGTTTTTT.

The chain carries TRBV10-3 and TRBJ2-7; a possible D gene is TRBD1 (5 bases). CDR3 size: 15 residues. CDR1 ENHRY and CDR2 SYGVKD come from the germline V gene. V was clipped by 3 bases and J by 3 bases, with 15 bases between them. The CDR3 loop is CAISDPAGKDYEQYF. In nucleotides, the CDR3 is TGTGCCATCAGTGACCCCGCAGGGAAGGACTACGAGCAGTACTTC.

The V gene is TRBV10-3, the J gene TRBJ2-5; TRBD2 matches 9 bases. This CDR3 has 15 residues. The germline gives CDR1 ENHRY, CDR2 SYGVKD. Trimming removed 10 bases from V and 5 bases from J; junction bases left unmatched: 14. DNA of the CDR3: TGTGCCACCAAGGCGGGCGGGGGGGCCTTCGAGACCCAGTACTTC. Translation: CATKAGGGAFETQYF.

V gene TRBV6-8 combines with J gene TRBJ1-5; 7 nucleotides line up with TRBD1. Looked up from germline, CDR1 is MNHGY and CDR2 is SAAAGT. CDR3 length: 16 amino acids. Losses at the gene ends were 6 bases for V and 4 bases for J; bases not matched to a gene: 12. The CDR3 protein is CASSPHSTGRNQPQHF. CDR3 coding DNA: TGTGCCAGCAGCCCCCATTCGACAGGGCGTAATCAGCCCCAGCATTTT.

By share, this clone ranks as medium-sized (0.01 to 0.1%). The chain employs TRBV18 and TRBJ1-2; tentatively, D is TRBD1 (6 bases). V was cut by 5 bases and J by 1 base, with 11 bases left in between. The CDR3 totals 14 residues. Germline values: CDR1 KGHSH, CDR2 LQKENI. This CDR3 is CASSEDRNNYGYTF. For the CDR3, the DNA is TGTGCCAGCTCAGAGGACAGAAATAACTATGGCTACACCTTC.

This clone was counted only a few times. The rearrangement links TRBV5-1 to TRBJ1-2; no firm D call. In germline, CDR1 is SGHRS, CDR2 YFSETQ. The CDR3 has 12 residues. V lost 4 bases to trimming and J lost 2 bases, with 6 bases between them. The CDR3 DNA is TGCGCCAGCAGCAGTCAGAACTATGGCTACACCTTC. Its protein product is CASSSQNYGYTF.

By sample fraction, this clone is medium-sized. Other DNA sequences of this sample code for an identical CDR3. V gene TRBV18 combines with J gene TRBJ2-4; D remains ambiguous. The germline V and J ends were trimmed by 3 bases and 0 bases, with 6 bases remaining between them. Looked up from germline, CDR1 is KGHSH and CDR2 is LQKENI. CDR3 length equals 14 residues. CDR3 bases: TGTGCCAGCTCACCGAGACTAGCCAAAAACATTCAGTACTTC. This translates into CASSPRLAKNIQYF.

The CDR3 reads CASSGLAGAPFQQYF. The DNA of the CDR3 is TGTGCCAGCTCCGGACTAGCGGGGGCCCCTTTCCAGCAGTACTTC. The chain couples TRBV18 to TRBJ2-7; 13 bases fit TRBD2. This CDR3 contains 15 residues. The trim removed 6 bases at V and 8 bases at J, leaving 10 bases unmatched. The germline gives CDR1 KGHSH, CDR2 LQKENI.

This chain connects TRBV5-1 to TRBJ2-2, with a possible D match to TRBD2 (7 bases). Germline CDR1 SGHRS, CDR2 YFSETQ. The V and J ends lost 3 bases and 4 bases respectively, with 16 bases between them. The CDR3 sequence is 16 residues long. For the CDR3, the DNA is TGCGCCAGCAGCTGGGGGGGCCAGGGCGTCACCGGGGAGCTGTTTTTT. Amino acids: CASSWGGQGVTGELFF.

This clone appeared a few times. This chain uses TRBV5-4 with TRBJ1-2; 8 bases line up with TRBD1. Trimming took 3 bases from V and 8 from J; bases not matched to a gene: 9. Germline V lookup: CDR1 SGHNT, CDR2 YYREEE (reference sequence). The CDR3 spans 14 residues. CDR3: CASSWRAGGNGYTF. CDR3 nucleotide sequence: TGTGCCAGCAGCTGGAGGGCAGGGGGCAACGGCTACACCTTC.